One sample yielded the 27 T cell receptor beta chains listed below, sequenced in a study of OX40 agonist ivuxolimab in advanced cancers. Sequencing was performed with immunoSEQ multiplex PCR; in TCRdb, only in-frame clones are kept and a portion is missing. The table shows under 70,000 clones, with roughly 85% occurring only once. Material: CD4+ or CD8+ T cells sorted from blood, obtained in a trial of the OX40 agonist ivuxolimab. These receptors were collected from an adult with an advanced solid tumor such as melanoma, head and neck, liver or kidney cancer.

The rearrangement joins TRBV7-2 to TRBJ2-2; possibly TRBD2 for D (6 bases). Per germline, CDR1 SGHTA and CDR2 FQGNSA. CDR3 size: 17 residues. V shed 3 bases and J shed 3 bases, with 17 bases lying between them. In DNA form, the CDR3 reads TGTGCCAGCAGCTTTCCTTTCGGGGGTAGTGACACCGGGGAGCTGTTTTTT. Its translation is CASSFPFGGSDTGELFF.

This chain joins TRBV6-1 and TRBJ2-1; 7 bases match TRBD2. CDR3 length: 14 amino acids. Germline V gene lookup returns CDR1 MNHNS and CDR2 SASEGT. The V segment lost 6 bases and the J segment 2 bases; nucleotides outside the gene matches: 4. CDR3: CASRAGAAYNEQFF. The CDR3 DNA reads TGTGCCAGCAGGGCGGGAGCAGCCTACAATGAGCAGTTCTTC.

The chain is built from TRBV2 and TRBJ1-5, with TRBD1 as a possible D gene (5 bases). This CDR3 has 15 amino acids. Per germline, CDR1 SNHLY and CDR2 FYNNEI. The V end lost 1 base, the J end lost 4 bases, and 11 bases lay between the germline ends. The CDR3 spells CASSEVGAPNQPQHF. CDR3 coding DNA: TGTGCCAGCAGTGAAGTTGGGGCTCCAAATCAGCCCCAGCATTTT.

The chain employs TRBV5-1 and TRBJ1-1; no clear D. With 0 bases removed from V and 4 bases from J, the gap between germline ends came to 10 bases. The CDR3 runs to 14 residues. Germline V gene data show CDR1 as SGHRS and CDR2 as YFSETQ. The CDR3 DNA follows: TGCGCCAGCAGCTTGGTCGGGGTTAGCACTGAAGCTTTCTTT. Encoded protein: CASSLVGVSTEAFF.

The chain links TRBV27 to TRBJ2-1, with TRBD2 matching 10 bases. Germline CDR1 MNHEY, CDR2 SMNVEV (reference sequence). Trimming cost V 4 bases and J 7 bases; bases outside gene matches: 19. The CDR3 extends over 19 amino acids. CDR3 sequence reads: CASSSYSGRPDRSINEQFF. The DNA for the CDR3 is TGTGCCAGCAGTTCCTATAGCGGGAGGCCCGACCGTAGTATTAATGAGCAGTTCTTC.

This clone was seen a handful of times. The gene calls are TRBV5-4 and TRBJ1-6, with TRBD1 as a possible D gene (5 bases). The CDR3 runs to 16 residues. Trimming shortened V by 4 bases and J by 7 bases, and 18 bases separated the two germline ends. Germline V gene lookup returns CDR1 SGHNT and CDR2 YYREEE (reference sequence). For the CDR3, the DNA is TGTGCCAGCAGCACCTCCGCGGGACGCGAGAATTCACCCCTCCACTTT. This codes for CASSTSAGRENSPLHF.

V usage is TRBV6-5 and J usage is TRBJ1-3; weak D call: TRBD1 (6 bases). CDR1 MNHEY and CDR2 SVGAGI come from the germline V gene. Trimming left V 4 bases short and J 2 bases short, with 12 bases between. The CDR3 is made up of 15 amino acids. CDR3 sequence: CASSSETGTGNTIYF. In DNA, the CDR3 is TGTGCCAGCAGTTCCGAAACAGGGACTGGAAACACCATATATTTT.

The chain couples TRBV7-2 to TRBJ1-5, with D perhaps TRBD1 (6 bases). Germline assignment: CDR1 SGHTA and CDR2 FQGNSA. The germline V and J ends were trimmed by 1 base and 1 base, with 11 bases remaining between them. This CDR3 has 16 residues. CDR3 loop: CASSLVGTGSNQPQHF. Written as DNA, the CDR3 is TGTGCCAGCAGCTTAGTAGGCACAGGGAGCAATCAGCCCCAGCATTTT.

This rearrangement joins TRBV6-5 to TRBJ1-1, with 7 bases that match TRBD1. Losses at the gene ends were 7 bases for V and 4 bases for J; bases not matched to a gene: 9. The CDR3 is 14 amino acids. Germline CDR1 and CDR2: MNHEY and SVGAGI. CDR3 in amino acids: CASTSRGGGTEAFF. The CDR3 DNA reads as TGTGCCAGCACCTCCAGGGGGGGTGGCACTGAAGCTTTCTTT.

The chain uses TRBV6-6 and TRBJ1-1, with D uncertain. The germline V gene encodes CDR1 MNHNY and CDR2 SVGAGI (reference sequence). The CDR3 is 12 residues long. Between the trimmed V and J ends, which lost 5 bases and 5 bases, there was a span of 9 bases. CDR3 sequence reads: CASSPSGTEAFF. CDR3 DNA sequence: TGTGCCAGCAGTCCCTCTGGAACTGAAGCTTTCTTT.

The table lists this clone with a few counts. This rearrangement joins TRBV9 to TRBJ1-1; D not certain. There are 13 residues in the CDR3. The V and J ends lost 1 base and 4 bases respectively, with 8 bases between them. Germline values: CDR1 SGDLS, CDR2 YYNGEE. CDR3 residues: CASSVLDSTEAFF. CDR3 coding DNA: TGTGCCAGCAGCGTACTGGATTCCACTGAAGCTTTCTTT.

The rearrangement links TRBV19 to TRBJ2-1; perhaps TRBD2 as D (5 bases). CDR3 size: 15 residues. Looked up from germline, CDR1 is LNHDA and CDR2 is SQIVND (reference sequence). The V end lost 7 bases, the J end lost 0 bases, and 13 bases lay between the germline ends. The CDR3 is CASTPLASSYNEQFF. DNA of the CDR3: TGTGCCAGTACCCCCCTAGCTTCCTCCTACAATGAGCAGTTCTTC.

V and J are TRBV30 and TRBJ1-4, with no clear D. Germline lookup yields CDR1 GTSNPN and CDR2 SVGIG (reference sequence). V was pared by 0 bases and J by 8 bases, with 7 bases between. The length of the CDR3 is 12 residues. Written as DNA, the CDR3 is TGTGCCTGGAGTGTATCGGGAGAAAAACTGTTTTTT. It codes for CAWSVSGEKLFF.

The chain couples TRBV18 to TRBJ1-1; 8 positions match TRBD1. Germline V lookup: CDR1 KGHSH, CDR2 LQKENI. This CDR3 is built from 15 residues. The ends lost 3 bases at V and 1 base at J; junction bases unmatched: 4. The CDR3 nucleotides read TGTGCCAGCTCACCGTCGGGACAGGCGAACACTGAAGCTTTCTTT. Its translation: CASSPSGQANTEAFF.

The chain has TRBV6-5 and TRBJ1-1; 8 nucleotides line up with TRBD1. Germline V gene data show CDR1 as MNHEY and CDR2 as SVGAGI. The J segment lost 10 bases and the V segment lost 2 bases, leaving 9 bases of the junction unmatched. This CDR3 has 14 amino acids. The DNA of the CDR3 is TGTGCCAGCAGTTACGGACAGGGCCTTTGGATAGCTTTCTTT. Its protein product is CASSYGQGLWIAFF.

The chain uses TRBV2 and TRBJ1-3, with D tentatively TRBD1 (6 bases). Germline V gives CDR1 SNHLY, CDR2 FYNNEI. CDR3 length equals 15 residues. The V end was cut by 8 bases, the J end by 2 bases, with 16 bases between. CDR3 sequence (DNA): TGTGCCAGCCGCGGGGGGGGGCCAACTGGAAACACCATATATTTT. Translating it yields CASRGGGPTGNTIYF.

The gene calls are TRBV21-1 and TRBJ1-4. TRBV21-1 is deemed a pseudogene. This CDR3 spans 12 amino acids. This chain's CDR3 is CASSDPPKGLFF. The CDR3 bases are TGTGCCAGCAGCGACCCCCCTAAAGGGCTGTTTTTT.

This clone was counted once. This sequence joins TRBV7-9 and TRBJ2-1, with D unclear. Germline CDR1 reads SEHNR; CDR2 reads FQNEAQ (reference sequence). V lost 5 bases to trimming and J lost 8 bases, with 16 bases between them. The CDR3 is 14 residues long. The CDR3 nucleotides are TGTGCCAGCAGCCTCCGGTCCAATAGGGATGAGCAGTTCTTC. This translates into CASSLRSNRDEQFF.

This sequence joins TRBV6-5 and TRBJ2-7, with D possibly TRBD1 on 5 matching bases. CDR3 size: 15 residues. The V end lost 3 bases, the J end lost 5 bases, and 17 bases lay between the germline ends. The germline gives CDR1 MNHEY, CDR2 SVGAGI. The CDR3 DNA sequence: TGTGCCAGCAGTTATAGGTTCGCAGGGTTGGACGAGCAGTACTTC. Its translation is CASSYRFAGLDEQYF.

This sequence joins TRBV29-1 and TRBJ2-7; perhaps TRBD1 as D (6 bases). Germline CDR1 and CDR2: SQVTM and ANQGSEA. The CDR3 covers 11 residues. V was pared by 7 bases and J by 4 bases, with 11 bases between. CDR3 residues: CSAGTQYEQYF. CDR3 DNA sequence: TGCAGCGCCGGGACACAGTACGAGCAGTACTTC.

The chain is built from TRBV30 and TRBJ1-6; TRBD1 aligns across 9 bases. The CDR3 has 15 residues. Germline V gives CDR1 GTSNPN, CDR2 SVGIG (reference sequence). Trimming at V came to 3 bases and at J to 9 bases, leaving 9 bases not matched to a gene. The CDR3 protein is CAWRAGQGLFSPLHF. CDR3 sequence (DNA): TGTGCCTGGAGAGCCGGACAGGGGTTGTTTTCACCCCTCCACTTT.

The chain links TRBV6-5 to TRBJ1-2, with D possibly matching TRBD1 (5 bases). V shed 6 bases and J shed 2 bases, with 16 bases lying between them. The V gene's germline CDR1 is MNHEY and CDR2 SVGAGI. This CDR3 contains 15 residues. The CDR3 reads CASSQGRPLNYGYTF. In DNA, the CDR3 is TGTGCCAGCAGCCAGGGACGGCCCCTGAACTATGGCTACACCTTC.

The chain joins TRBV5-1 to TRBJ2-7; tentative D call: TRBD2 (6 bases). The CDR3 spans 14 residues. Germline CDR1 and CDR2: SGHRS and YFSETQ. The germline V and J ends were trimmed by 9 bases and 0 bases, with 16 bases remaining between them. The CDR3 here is CATSDDGSSYEQYF. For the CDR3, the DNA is TGCGCCACCTCCGATGACGGGAGCTCCTACGAGCAGTACTTC.

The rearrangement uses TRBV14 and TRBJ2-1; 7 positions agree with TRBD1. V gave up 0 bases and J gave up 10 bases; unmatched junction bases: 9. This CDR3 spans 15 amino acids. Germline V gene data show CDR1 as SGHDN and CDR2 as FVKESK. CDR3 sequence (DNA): TGTGCCAGCAGCCAAGATCTACGGGTAGGGGGCGAGCAGTTCTTC. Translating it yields CASSQDLRVGGEQFF.

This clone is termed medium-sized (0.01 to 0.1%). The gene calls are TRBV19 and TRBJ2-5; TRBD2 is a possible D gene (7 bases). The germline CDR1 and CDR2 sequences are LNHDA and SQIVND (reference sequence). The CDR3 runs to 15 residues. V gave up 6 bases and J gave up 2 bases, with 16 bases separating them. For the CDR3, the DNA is TGTGCCAGTAGATTAGGGGGGGACTCGCAAGAGACCCAGTACTTC. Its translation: CASRLGGDSQETQYF.

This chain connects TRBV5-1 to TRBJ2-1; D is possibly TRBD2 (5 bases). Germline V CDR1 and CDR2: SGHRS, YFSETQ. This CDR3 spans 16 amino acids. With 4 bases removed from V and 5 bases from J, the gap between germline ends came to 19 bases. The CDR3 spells CASSILRTGFHNEQFF. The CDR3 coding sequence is TGCGCCAGCAGCATCCTCAGGACGGGATTTCACAATGAGCAGTTCTTC.

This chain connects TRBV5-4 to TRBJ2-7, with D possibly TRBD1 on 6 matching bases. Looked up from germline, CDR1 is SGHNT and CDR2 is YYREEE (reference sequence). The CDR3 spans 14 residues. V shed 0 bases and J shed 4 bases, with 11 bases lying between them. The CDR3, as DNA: TGTGCCAGCAGCTTGGCCAGGGGAAGTTACGAGCAGTACTTC. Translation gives CASSLARGSYEQYF.